The 18 T cell receptor beta chains below come from one sample, sequenced in a study of CD8 T cells in Susac syndrome. cDNA came from roughly 0.53 to 1 ug RNA primed by random hexamers. TCRdb reanalysed the immunoSEQ multiplex PCR reads using MiXCR and keeps one entry per CDR3 protein. The sample lists 170,000 or so distinct CDR3 sequences, 94% occurring once. The sequencing input was CD4+ T cells from PBMCs. These receptors were collected from a human donor with Susac syndrome.

J is TRBJ2-7 and V is TRBV4-2, with TRBD1 identical over 8 bases. V dropped 1 base and J dropped 6; count of bases not matched to a gene: 8. Germline V gene sequence: CDR1 LGHNA, CDR2 YNFKEQ. The CDR3 length is 15 residues. CDR3 nucleotides: TGTGCCAGCAGCCAAGGACAGGGGTCGTTTGGCGAGCAGTACTTC. This sequence encodes CASSQGQGSFGEQYF.

The chain links TRBV5-6 to TRBJ1-5; no definite D call. Trimming stripped 3 bases from V and 3 bases from J, with 16 bases between. Germline CDR1 SGHDT, CDR2 YYEEEE. CDR3 size: 16 residues. The CDR3 loop is CASSSGRGPLNQPQHF. CDR3 nucleotide sequence: TGTGCCAGCAGCTCGGGGAGAGGACCGCTCAATCAGCCCCAGCATTTT. Full variable domain (rest looked up from reference TRBV5-6 and TRBJ1-5): DAGVTQSPTHLIKTRGQQVTLRCSPKSGHDTVSWYQQALGQGPQFIFQYYEEEERQRGNFPDRFSGHQFPNYSSELNVNALLLGDSALYLCASSSGRGPLNQPQHFGDGTRLSIL.

The V and J genes are TRBV12-3 or TRBV12-4 and TRBJ1-1, with 9 nucleotides matching TRBD1. The CDR3 loop spans 16 amino acids. V lost 5 bases, J lost 1 base, and 8 bases stayed unmatched. This chain's CDR3 is CASSPRDRVSNTEAFF. The CDR3 nucleotides read TGTGCCAGCAGTCCCAGGGACAGGGTATCGAACACTGAAGCTTTCTTT.

The rearrangement links TRBV27 to TRBJ1-1, with 7 bases fitting TRBD1. The trim removed 5 bases at V and 2 bases at J, leaving 8 bases unmatched. The germline V gene encodes CDR1 MNHEY and CDR2 SMNVEV (reference sequence). The CDR3 has 15 amino acids. The CDR3 sequence: CASSPQGGGNTEAFF. In nucleotides, the CDR3 is TGTGCCAGCAGTCCTCAGGGGGGGGGTAACACTGAAGCTTTCTTT.

A single count supports this clonotype. The V call is TRBV25-1, the J call TRBJ1-6; 7 bases map to TRBD1. This CDR3 region has 15 residues. Germline values: CDR1 MGHDK, CDR2 SYGVNS. V lost 0 bases to trimming and J lost 7 bases; unmatched junction nucleotides: 3. As DNA, the CDR3 is TGTGCCAGCAGTGAATACAGGGGGAACAATTCACCCCTCCACTTT. This gives the protein CASSEYRGNNSPLHF.

The rearrangement uses TRBV28 and TRBJ1-1; D possibly corresponds to TRBD1 (6 bases). The germline V gene encodes CDR1 MDHEN and CDR2 SYDVKM. CDR3 length: 11 amino acids. V lost 9 bases and J 11 bases, leaving 16 bases between the germline ends. The CDR3 bases are TGTGCCAGTCCCTCCCCCCAGGGGGCTTTCTTT. This codes for CASPSPQGAFF. The full variable domain, rest sourced from reference TRBV28 and TRBJ1-1, is DVKVTQSSRYLVKRTGEKVFLECVQDMDHENMFWYRQDPGLGLRLIYFSYDVKMKEKGDIPEGYSVSREKKERFSLILESASTNQTSMYLCASPSPQGAFFGQGTRLTVV.

The chain recombines TRBV20-1 with TRBJ2-1; D tentatively fits TRBD1 or TRBD2 (5 bases each). CDR1 is DFQATT, CDR2 SNEGSKA, per germline (reference sequence). Trimming took 6 bases from V and 0 from J, leaving 18 bases between them. The CDR3 extends over 16 amino acids. The DNA of the CDR3 is TGCAGTGCCCAGTCCTCAGAGGGGTTCTCCTACAATGAGCAGTTCTTC. This encodes CSAQSSEGFSYNEQFF.

V gene TRBV20-1 combines with J gene TRBJ2-5; 8 bases line up with TRBD1. The CDR3 covers 15 residues. Unmatched junction bases numbered 14, after V lost 6 bases and J lost 5 bases. Germline values: CDR1 DFQATT, CDR2 SNEGSKA (reference sequence). CDR3: CSAVAGTGGVETQYF. DNA of the CDR3: TGCAGTGCCGTCGCCGGGACAGGTGGTGTGGAGACCCAGTACTTC.

The V gene is TRBV5-4, the J gene TRBJ1-2; no clear D gene. The CDR3 has 15 amino acids. V was shortened by 1 base and J by 0 bases, with 10 bases between the two germline ends. Germline-derived CDR1 and CDR2 are SGHNT and YYREEE (reference sequence). Here the CDR3 reads CASSLPADPNYGYTF. The CDR3, as DNA: TGTGCCAGCAGCTTGCCGGCGGACCCTAACTATGGCTACACCTTC.

The chain is built from TRBV20-1 and TRBJ2-5; the match to TRBD1 covers 8 bases. The CDR3 runs 13 residues. Germline CDR1 DFQATT, CDR2 SNEGSKA (reference sequence). V shed 6 bases and J 4 bases; nucleotides not matched to a gene: 7. CDR3 region: CSATGQGRETQYF. CDR3 sequence (DNA): TGCAGTGCCACCGGACAGGGAAGAGAGACCCAGTACTTC.

The J gene is TRBJ2-1, the V gene TRBV25-1; D is possibly TRBD1 or TRBD2 (6 bases each). The CDR3 extends over 18 amino acids. V lost 2 bases to trimming and J lost 4 bases, with 21 bases between them. The V gene's germline CDR1 is MGHDK and CDR2 SYGVNS. The CDR3 sequence is CASSEGGVGTWDYNEQFF. The DNA for the CDR3 is TGTGCCAGCAGTGAAGGCGGGGTCGGGACATGGGATTACAATGAGCAGTTCTTC.

V and J are TRBV20-1 and TRBJ2-7; TRBD1 matches 10 bases. The CDR3 totals 13 residues. Germline trimming cut 4 bases from V and 5 bases from J; bases unmatched to any gene: 5. The germline gives CDR1 DFQATT, CDR2 SNEGSKA (reference sequence). The CDR3 sequence: CSATGQGQDEQYF. In nucleotides, the CDR3 is TGCAGTGCTACGGGACAGGGGCAGGACGAGCAGTACTTC.

This chain uses TRBV7-2 with TRBJ2-5; D assignment may be TRBD1 or TRBD2 (7 bases each). This CDR3 region has 14 residues. Trimming left V 5 bases short and J 5 bases short, with 15 bases between. Germline V gene lookup returns CDR1 SGHTA and CDR2 FQGNSA. CDR3 bases: TGTGCCAGCAGCAACAGGGGACTACGGGAGACCCAGTACTTC. It translates to CASSNRGLRETQYF.

The chain has TRBV27 and TRBJ1-6; maybe TRBD1 (6 bases). The germline V gene has CDR1 MNHEY and CDR2 SMNVEV (reference sequence). CDR3 length: 14 residues. The V and J ends lost 6 bases and 7 bases respectively, with 13 bases between them. CDR3 residues: CASSFSGVNSPLHF. The CDR3 DNA reads TGTGCCAGCAGCTTCTCAGGGGTAAATTCACCCCTCCACTTT.

This clonotype was detected only once. This rearrangement joins TRBV6-2 or TRBV6-3 to TRBJ2-1; TRBD2 agrees at 12 bases. V was pared by 6 bases and J by 6 bases, with 3 bases of the junction left unmatched. Germline CDR1 MNHEY, CDR2 SVGEGT. This CDR3 comprises 14 residues. The CDR3 bases are TGTGCCAGCAGAAGACTAGCGGGGGTCAATGAGCAGTTCTTC. Its translation is CASRRLAGVNEQFF.

This clonotype was counted a single time. The chain recombines TRBV18 with TRBJ1-6; tentative D call: TRBD1 (6 bases). CDR3 size: 15 residues. CDR1 is KGHSH and CDR2 is LQKENI in the germline V gene. V was trimmed by 5 bases and J by 4 bases, leaving 12 bases between them. The CDR3 loop is CASSAGERYNSPLHF. In nucleotides, the CDR3 is TGTGCCAGCTCAGCAGGGGAAAGGTATAATTCACCCCTCCACTTT.

The V gene is TRBV2, the J gene TRBJ2-1; no definite D call. The CDR3 totals 13 residues. Trimming stripped 0 bases from V and 7 bases from J, with 7 bases between. Germline V gene data show CDR1 as SNHLY and CDR2 as FYNNEI. The CDR3 here is CASSEADRNEQFF. Here the CDR3 DNA reads TGTGCCAGCAGTGAAGCGGACCGGAATGAGCAGTTCTTC.

V usage is TRBV6-2 or TRBV6-3 and J usage is TRBJ2-4; the match to TRBD2 covers 11 bases. The junction had 10 bases not matched to a gene; V was cut back by 4 bases and J by 8 bases. CDR1 is MNHEY, CDR2 SVGEGT, per germline. The CDR3 length is 16 residues. The CDR3 is CASSSIPGLAADIQYF. The CDR3 DNA follows: TGTGCCAGCAGTTCGATACCGGGACTAGCGGCGGACATTCAGTACTTC.